The 31 T cell receptor beta chains below all came from one sample that was sequenced in a study of a mutant IDH1 vaccine in newly diagnosed glioma. Time point indicated: baseline, week 1 (first vaccination visit). Indicated treatment: pre-vaccination baseline after standard-of-care therapy. Method: immunoSEQ multiplex PCR; TCRdb's copy keeps in-frame clones and lacks some. The sample consists of around 92,000 clones, 83% of them appearing once. The specimen was PBMCs, collected from a glioma patient treated with radiotherapy, temozolomide or both. These receptors all stem from a woman aged 45 to 65 with glioma.

The chain joins TRBV29-1 to TRBJ2-5; perhaps TRBD1 as D (6 bases). V was clipped by 2 bases and J by 8 bases, with 18 bases between them. CDR3 length equals 14 residues. The germline V gene has CDR1 SQVTM and CDR2 ANQGSEA. Here the CDR3 DNA reads TGCAGCGTTGAACTGGCAGGGGAGTTGAGCACCCAGTACTTC. Amino acids: CSVELAGELSTQYF.

This sequence joins TRBV6-6 and TRBJ2-7; 8 positions agree with TRBD2. Trimming took 11 bases from V and 7 from J; bases not matched to a gene: 10. CDR1 is MNHNY, CDR2 SVGAGI, per germline (reference sequence). The CDR3 is 12 residues long. The CDR3 DNA reads TGTGCCTCCGCCGGGACTAGGCGGGAGCAGTACTTC. The encoded protein is CASAGTRREQYF.

The J gene is TRBJ1-1, the V gene TRBV18, with D unresolved. CDR1 and CDR2 from the germline V gene are KGHSH and LQKENI. The V end was cut by 8 bases, the J end by 3 bases, with 10 bases between. CDR3 length: 12 residues. The CDR3 coding sequence is TGTGCCAGCGCTCCAAAGGACACTGAAGCTTTCTTT. Amino acids: CASAPKDTEAFF.

This chain connects TRBV2 to TRBJ2-5; 7 bases agree with TRBD1. Looked up from germline, CDR1 is SNHLY and CDR2 is FYNNEI. The length of the CDR3 is 13 residues. J lost 5 bases, V lost 8 bases, and 8 bases had no gene match. The CDR3 nucleotides are TGTGCCAGCTTAGGGGGCACTTTGGAGACCCAGTACTTC. Translation: CASLGGTLETQYF.

The rearrangement joins TRBV7-9 to TRBJ2-7, with D perhaps TRBD2 (7 bases). V lost 4 bases, J lost 3 bases, and 13 bases lay in between. From germline, CDR1 is SEHNR and CDR2 FQNEAQ (reference sequence). CDR3 length equals 14 residues. In DNA form, the CDR3 reads TGTGCCAGCAGCTCCCGGCGGGGGCTCTACGAGCAGTACTTC. Residues: CASSSRRGLYEQYF.

This clone was found once. The genes are TRBV2 and TRBJ1-2; possible D gene TRBD1, 6 bases. Germline V gene lookup returns CDR1 SNHLY and CDR2 FYNNEI. With 6 bases removed from V and 2 bases from J, the gap between germline ends came to 13 bases. The CDR3 has 14 amino acids. The CDR3 loop reads CASRSDGTNYGYTF. The DNA of the CDR3 is TGTGCCAGCAGGTCGGACGGGACAAACTATGGCTACACCTTC.

The gene calls are TRBV30 and TRBJ1-6, with D perhaps matching TRBD1 (5 bases). The CDR3 is made up of 13 amino acids. Trimming took 0 bases from V and 10 from J, leaving 10 bases between them. The germline V gene has CDR1 GTSNPN and CDR2 SVGIG (reference sequence). This CDR3 reads CAWSVEGSSPLHF. The CDR3 DNA reads TGTGCCTGGAGTGTAGAGGGGAGCTCACCCCTCCACTTT.

V is TRBV13 and J is TRBJ2-5, with 7 bases that match TRBD1. Trimming took 0 bases from V and 1 from J; bases not matched to a gene: 23. There are 22 residues in the CDR3. Germline V gene sequence: CDR1 PRHDT, CDR2 FYEKMQ (reference sequence). CDR3 bases: TGTGCCAGCAGCTTAGGCGTCTTCGATGGCCCCGTCCCACAGGGGATCCAAGAGACCCAGTACTTC. Amino acid sequence: CASSLGVFDGPVPQGIQETQYF.

This chain uses TRBV6-1 with TRBJ2-7, with TRBD1 identical over 7 bases. The length of the CDR3 is 13 residues. The junction had 7 bases not matched to a gene; V was cut back by 6 bases and J by 5 bases. Germline CDR1 reads MNHNS; CDR2 reads SASEGT. Here the CDR3 DNA reads TGTGCCAGCAGGGAACAGGGGAACCACGAGCAGTACTTC. Protein sequence: CASREQGNHEQYF.

The chain uses TRBV7-9 and TRBJ1-2; 11 bases are a match to TRBD1. V dropped 6 bases and J dropped 2; count of bases not matched to a gene: 14. Germline values: CDR1 SEHNR, CDR2 FQNEAQ (reference sequence). The CDR3 runs 18 residues. CDR3 DNA sequence: TGTGCCAGCAGTTCAGCCGGGACAGGGGGAAAAATCAACTATGGCTACACCTTC. Its translation: CASSSAGTGGKINYGYTF.

This chain connects TRBV28 to TRBJ1-2; D possibly corresponds to TRBD1 (5 bases). Trimming shortened V by 1 base and J by 7 bases, and 10 bases separated the two germline ends. Germline V gives CDR1 MDHEN, CDR2 SYDVKM. This CDR3 spans 13 amino acids. The CDR3 DNA reads as TGTGCCAGCAGTTTATTCGTCGGGGGTGGCTACACCTTC. Its translation is CASSLFVGGGYTF.

This clone was detected once. This sequence joins TRBV7-2 and TRBJ1-1; 8 bases match TRBD1. Germline V gene sequence: CDR1 SGHTA, CDR2 FQGNSA. With V trimmed by 1 base and J by 4 bases, 5 bases remained unmatched. This CDR3 is built from 15 residues. CDR3 sequence (DNA): TGTGCCAGCAGCTTAGAAGCAGGGGGCATCACTGAAGCTTTCTTT. It yields the protein CASSLEAGGITEAFF.

The chain uses TRBV15 and TRBJ1-1; the D is unclear. V lost 0 bases, J lost 1 base, and 9 bases lay in between. This CDR3 has 15 amino acids. Germline V gene data show CDR1 as LNHNV and CDR2 as YYDKDF (reference sequence). CDR3 in DNA: TGTGCCACCAGCAGAGAGCGAATGGCGAACACTGAAGCTTTCTTT. Amino acid sequence: CATSRERMANTEAFF.

The chain links TRBV10-3 to TRBJ1-4, with D uncertain. Trimming removed 0 bases at V and 7 bases at J, with 6 bases between. Germline CDR1 ENHRY, CDR2 SYGVKD. This CDR3 has 13 residues. The CDR3 sequence: CAISESTREKLFF. The CDR3, as DNA: TGTGCCATCAGTGAGTCGACTCGTGAAAAACTGTTTTTT.

Notes on this clone: The junction departs from germline at one end; a sequencing error may be responsible. The chain recombines TRBV25-1 with TRBJ2-7; D possibly corresponds to TRBD2 (6 bases). The CDR3 is made up of 14 amino acids. Germline CDR1 reads MGHDK; CDR2 reads SYGVNS. This chain's CDR3 is CASRGGLSSYEQCF. CDR3 bases: TGTGCCAGCAGGGGGGGTCTGAGCTCCTACGAGCAGTGCTTC.

The chain combines TRBV9 with TRBJ1-2; D possibly corresponds to TRBD1 (5 bases). In germline, CDR1 is SGDLS, CDR2 YYNGEE. Deletions cut 4 bases from V and 0 bases from J, with 13 bases between. The CDR3 extends over 15 amino acids. The CDR3 DNA sequence: TGTGCCAGCAGCCCCCGACAGTATTCTAACTATGGCTACACCTTC. Amino acids: CASSPRQYSNYGYTF. Variable domain in full (rest from reference TRBV9 and TRBJ1-2): DSGVTQTPKHLITATGQRVTLRCSPRSGDLSVYWYQQSLDQGLQFLIQYYNGEERAKGNILERFSAQQFPDLHSELNLSSLELGDSALYFCASSPRQYSNYGYTFGSGTRLTVV.

The chain employs TRBV6-5 and TRBJ2-7; TRBD1 is a possible D gene (5 bases). Trimming stripped 5 bases from V and 3 bases from J, with 14 bases between. This CDR3 comprises 14 residues. Germline lookup yields CDR1 MNHEY and CDR2 SVGAGI. CDR3 sequence reads: CASSQGRRGYEQYF. The CDR3 DNA sequence: TGTGCCAGCAGTCAGGGCCGGCGAGGCTACGAGCAGTACTTC.

Only one count was recorded for this clone. CDR3 coding DNA: TGCGCCAGCAGCCAAGATATACCCCGGGACAGCTTTTCCGGGGAGCTGTTTTTT. It is translated as CASSQDIPRDSFSGELFF. J is TRBJ2-2 and V is TRBV4-3; 7 positions agree with TRBD1. Germline V gene sequence: CDR1 LGHNA, CDR2 YSLEER. There are 18 residues in the CDR3. Trimming cost V 0 bases and J 6 bases; bases outside gene matches: 13.

The chain joins TRBV6-5 to TRBJ1-1; D is possibly TRBD1 (6 bases). This CDR3 spans 13 amino acids. Germline CDR1 reads MNHEY; CDR2 reads SVGAGI. V dropped 5 bases and J dropped 5 bases, with 12 bases sitting between them. The CDR3 sequence: CASSRGQLTEAFF. CDR3 DNA sequence: TGTGCCAGCAGTAGAGGACAGTTAACTGAAGCTTTCTTT.

The chain joins TRBV10-3 to TRBJ1-3; tentatively, D is TRBD1 (5 bases). Trimming pared 3 bases from V and 2 bases from J, leaving 11 bases between. The CDR3 totals 15 residues. Germline V gene data show CDR1 as ENHRY and CDR2 as SYGVKD. The CDR3 sequence is CAISDTQVAGNTIYF. The CDR3 DNA sequence: TGTGCCATCAGTGACACACAGGTAGCTGGAAACACCATATATTTT.

In its sample, this clone was seen once. The chain has TRBV5-4 and TRBJ2-1; 8 nucleotides agree with TRBD1. The V and J ends lost 4 bases and 5 bases, in that order; junction bases with no gene match: 8. This CDR3 contains 15 residues. Germline V lookup: CDR1 SGHNT, CDR2 YYREEE (reference sequence). The CDR3, as DNA: TGTGCCAGCAGCGCGAAGGACAGGGTGGACAATGAGCAGTTCTTC. Translation: CASSAKDRVDNEQFF.

This clone was observed a single time. The rearrangement joins TRBV2 to TRBJ1-1, with D tentatively TRBD1 (6 bases). The CDR3 is 13 residues long. Trimming cost V 5 bases and J 1 base, with 8 bases left between them. Germline V gene sequence: CDR1 SNHLY, CDR2 FYNNEI. This CDR3 reads CASSRGKNTEAFF. DNA for the CDR3: TGTGCCAGCAGTAGGGGGAAGAACACTGAAGCTTTCTTT.

The chain is built from TRBV18 and TRBJ2-2; tentative D call: TRBD2 (5 bases). V gave up 4 bases and J gave up 7 bases, with 13 bases separating them. CDR1 is KGHSH and CDR2 is LQKENI in the germline V gene. This CDR3 comprises 14 residues. CDR3 bases: TGTGCCAGCTCACGTCGAAGGGCGGGCGGGGAGCTGTTTTTT. It yields the protein CASSRRRAGGELFF.

V usage is TRBV19 and J usage is TRBJ2-7; D gene uncertain. Trimming took 3 bases from V and 1 from J, leaving 7 bases between them. CDR1 and CDR2 (germline): LNHDA, SQIVND (reference sequence). The CDR3 is 13 amino acids. The CDR3 is CASSIRQSYEQYF. The CDR3 DNA reads TGTGCCAGTAGTATTCGTCAGTCCTACGAGCAGTACTTC.

With regard to this clone: Compared with germline, one end of the junction differs, possibly owing to a read error. V usage is TRBV20-1 and J usage is TRBJ2-7; D remains ambiguous. Germline V gene sequence: CDR1 DFQATT, CDR2 SNEGSKA (reference sequence). The CDR3 extends over 10 amino acids. CDR3 nucleotides: TGCAGTGCTAGCTCTGGGGTAGTGGGCTTC. This sequence encodes CSASSGVVGF.

The chain carries TRBV2 and TRBJ1-2; tentatively, D is TRBD1 (5 bases). The germline gives CDR1 SNHLY, CDR2 FYNNEI. The CDR3 runs to 14 residues. The V end was cut by 6 bases, the J end by 8 bases, with 19 bases between. The DNA of the CDR3 is TGTGCCAGCAGGGTCGGGCAGGGATTAGAGGGCTACACCTTC. The encoded protein is CASRVGQGLEGYTF.

The chain carries TRBV5-1 and TRBJ1-5; D gene ambiguous. The germline V and J ends were trimmed by 0 bases and 0 bases, with 7 bases remaining between them. CDR3 length: 15 residues. Germline CDR1 and CDR2: SGHRS and YFSETQ. The chain's CDR3 is CASSLGIYSNQPQHF. CDR3 in DNA: TGCGCCAGCAGCTTGGGCATCTATAGCAATCAGCCCCAGCATTTT.

This clone was seen more than once but under ten times. The chain has TRBV2 and TRBJ1-1; D ambiguous. The CDR3 runs to 14 residues. The germline V and J ends were trimmed by 7 bases and 0 bases, with 12 bases remaining between them. Per germline, CDR1 SNHLY and CDR2 FYNNEI. CDR3 amino acids: CASNPGVMNTEAFF. CDR3 in DNA: TGTGCCAGCAACCCCGGGGTCATGAACACTGAAGCTTTCTTT. Drawing the rest from reference TRBV2 and TRBJ1-1, the complete variable domain is EPEVTQTPSHQVTQMGQEVILRCVPISNHLYFYWYRQILGQKVEFLVSFYNNEISEKSEIFDDQFSVERPDGSNFTLKIRSTKLEDSAMYFCASNPGVMNTEAFFGQGTRLTVV.

The chain joins TRBV30 to TRBJ1-5; D is undetermined. Trimming pared 0 bases from V and 1 base from J, leaving 7 bases between. Germline V lookup: CDR1 GTSNPN, CDR2 SVGIG (reference sequence). This CDR3 is 14 amino acids long. CDR3 bases: TGTGCCTGGAGTGTAGTGGACAGCAATCAGCCCCAGCATTTT. Translation gives CAWSVVDSNQPQHF.

The V and J genes are TRBV2 and TRBJ2-7; possible D gene TRBD2, 5 bases. Between the trimmed V and J ends, which lost 7 bases and 0 bases, there was a span of 10 bases. Looked up from germline, CDR1 is SNHLY and CDR2 is FYNNEI. This CDR3 comprises 13 residues. The CDR3 region has the DNA TGTGCCAGCACTCAGACTAACTCCTACGAGCAGTACTTC. It yields the protein CASTQTNSYEQYF.

CDR3 nucleotides: TGTGCCAGCAGTTTAGAACAGGGGAGCTCCTACGAGCAGTACTTC. It codes for CASSLEQGSSYEQYF. The chain joins TRBV27 to TRBJ2-7, with 7 bases matching TRBD1. Trimming removed 2 bases from V and 0 bases from J; junction bases left unmatched: 4. CDR3 length: 15 amino acids. From germline, CDR1 is MNHEY and CDR2 SMNVEV (reference sequence).